Listed below are T cell receptor beta chains from one sample, sequenced in a study of cytomegalovirus exposure and HLA in healthy donors. TCRdb's copy holds only in-frame clones and misses some; the assay was immunoSEQ multiplex PCR. Among about 190,000 clones, around 79% were seen once, and the ten largest hold 1.6%. The source material was PBMCs. These receptors all stem from a woman aged 18-29 years in good health and CMV-seronegative. CDR3s include the opening cysteine and the closing phenylalanine or tryptophan. A D gene is named only where the DNA matches it firmly. Clone size is not always given. Where it is, it says once, few, many or a class for expanded clones.

14	TRBV10-2	.	.	TRBJ1-4	TGCGCCAGCAGTGAGGTGGGGGGGAGTGAAAAACTGTTTTTT	CASSEVGGSEKLFF
15	TRBV10-1	few	.	TRBJ1-6	TGCGCCAGCAGTGAGGCTTCGACAATAGGTTCACCCCTCCACTTT	CASSEASTIGSPLHF
13	TRBV7-7	.	.	TRBJ2-1	TGTGCTAGCAGCTTATTACCGGGAAATGAGCAGTTCTTC	CASSLLPGNEQFF
19	TRBV7-2	.	TRBD1	TRBJ2-1	TGTGCCAGCGGCACCCCGGAGGGGGGACAGGGCAGCTCCTACAATGAGCAGTTCTTC	CASGTPEGGQGSSYNEQFF
12	TRBV9	.	.	TRBJ2-3	TGTGCCAGCAGCAGCTCCACAGATACGCAGTATTTT	CASSSSTDTQYF
14	TRBV7-9	.	.	TRBJ1-5	TGTGCCAGCAGCCTCGGCAGGGCAAATCAGCCCCAGCATTTT	CASSLGRANQPQHF
15	TRBV25-1	few	.	TRBJ1-6	TGTGCCAGCAGTGATAGGAAGGGGCAGGATTCACCCCTCCACTTT	CASSDRKGQDSPLHF
15	TRBV9	.	TRBD1	TRBJ1-2	TGTGCCAGCAGCTCCCGGAAGGGGGCAGGTTATGGCTACACCTTC	CASSSRKGAGYGYTF
15	TRBV5-4	.	TRBD2	TRBJ2-7	TGTGCCAGCAGCGAAACTAGCGGGGGAGCCTACGAGCAGTACTTC	CASSETSGGAYEQYF
14	TRBV28	.	.	TRBJ2-7	TGTGCCAGCAGTTTAGTCCAAGCTACCTACGAGCAGTACTTC	CASSLVQATYEQYF
12	TRBV6-6	.	TRBD1	TRBJ1-2	TGTGCCAGCAGCCGGACAGGGCTTGGCTACACCTTC	CASSRTGLGYTF
15	TRBV9	.	TRBD2	TRBJ2-1	TGTGCCAGCAGCGTAGATGGGCGGGGGGTCAATGAGCAGTTCTTC	CASSVDGRGVNEQFF
14	TRBV4-2	.	TRBD1	TRBJ1-2	TGTGCCAGCAGCTCAACAGGGGGAAGGTATGGCTACACCTTC	CASSSTGGRYGYTF
14	TRBV7-9	.	TRBD1	TRBJ1-1	TGTTCCAGCAGCAAGGGGGGGACAGGGTTTGGGGCTTTCTTT	CSSSKGGTGFGAFF
15	TRBV6-1	.	TRBD1	TRBJ1-1	TGTGCCAGCAGTGAATACAGGGGAACGAACACTGAAGCTTTCTTT	CASSEYRGTNTEAFF
14	TRBV5-1	.	.	TRBJ2-7	TGCGCCAGCAGCTACGGGACACGTTCCTACGAGCAGTACTTC	CASSYGTRSYEQYF
15	TRBV11-2	.	TRBD1	TRBJ2-5	TGTGCCAGCAGCCCATGGACAGGGCTCGAGGAGACCCAGTACTTC	CASSPWTGLEETQYF
13	TRBV27	few	.	TRBJ1-4	TGTGCCAGCGGCGGGAAACCTAATGAAAAACTGTTTTTT	CASGGKPNEKLFF
17	TRBV6-4	.	TRBD1	TRBJ1-4	TGTGCCGGACCAACCGGGACAGGGGGCCCAACTAATGAAAAACTGTTTTTT	CAGPTGTGGPTNEKLFF
14	TRBV7-7	.	TRBD1	TRBJ2-7	TGTGCCAGCAGCCCCACGGACAGGTTGCACGAGCAGTACTTC	CASSPTDRLHEQYF
15	TRBV2	.	.	TRBJ1-2	TGTGCCAGCGTACCACTTTTCACACAGGGTTATGGCTACACCTTC	CASVPLFTQGYGYTF
14	TRBV5-1	.	.	TRBJ2-1	TGCGCCAGCACCTTGGGGGGACAGAACAATGAGCAGTTCTTC	CASTLGGQNNEQFF
13	TRBV5-6	.	.	TRBJ2-1	TGTGCCAGCAGCTTTAGGCAGGACAATGAGCAGTTCTTC	CASSFRQDNEQFF
14	TRBV19	.	TRBD1	TRBJ1-1	TGTGCCACTACGACAACAGGGACAGGGCCTGAAGCTTTCTTT	CATTTTGTGPEAFF
11	TRBV7-9	.	TRBD1	TRBJ1-1	TGTGCTAGCGACAGGGGAGGGGAAGCTTTCTTT	CASDRGGEAFF
14	TRBV28	.	TRBD2	TRBJ2-4	TGTGCCAGCTCTCTAAGCGGGGAGGGGAACATTCAGTACTTC	CASSLSGEGNIQYF
17	TRBV5-1	.	TRBD2	TRBJ2-2	TGCGCCAGCAGCCCCGGACTAGCGGGGGGGCCTAACGGGGAGCTGTTTTTT	CASSPGLAGGPNGELFF
14	TRBV7-9	.	TRBD1	TRBJ1-1	TGTGCCAGCAGCTGGGGACAGTCGAACACTGAAGCTTTCTTT	CASSWGQSNTEAFF
20	TRBV27	.	TRBD2	TRBJ2-2	TGTGCCAGCAGTACCCAAATAGGACTAGCGGGGGGGCTCGGAACCGGGGAGCTGTTTTTT	CASSTQIGLAGGLGTGELFF
12	TRBV29-1	.	.	TRBJ1-1	TGCAGCGTTGAAAACCTCCGGGGTGAAGCTTTCTTT	CSVENLRGEAFF
14	TRBV5-6	.	TRBD2	TRBJ2-7	TGTGCCAGCAGCGTTAGCGGGAGGGGATACGAGCAGTACTTC	CASSVSGRGYEQYF
15	TRBV5-6	.	TRBD1	TRBJ2-7	TGTGCCAGCACCCTGGGGGGACAGGGGGCGGCCGAGCAGTACTTC	CASTLGGQGAAEQYF
16	TRBV27	once	TRBD2	TRBJ2-7	TGTGCCAGCAGTTCGATATTAGCGGGGTGGGAGGACGAGCAGTACTTC	CASSSILAGWEDEQYF
15	TRBV29-1	.	.	TRBJ1-1	TGCAGCGTTGAGATCTGGGGGGGTAAGACGACTGAAGCTTTCTTT	CSVEIWGGKTTEAFF
15	TRBV6-5	few	.	TRBJ1-6	TGTGCCACCCGTCAAATGAACACGTATAATTCACCCCTCCACTTT	CATRQMNTYNSPLHF
18	TRBV18	.	TRBD1	TRBJ2-1	TGTGCCAGCTCACCTGCGACCTCTCCGGGACAGTACTACAATGAGCAGTTCTTC	CASSPATSPGQYYNEQFF
14	TRBV11-1	.	.	TRBJ2-2	TGTGCCAGTTCGGCGCTACGAGGAACCGGGGAGCTGTTTTTT	CASSALRGTGELFF
14	TRBV19	.	TRBD1	TRBJ1-4	TGTGCCAGTAGTAACAGGGGGCGCGATGAAAAACTGTTTTTT	CASSNRGRDEKLFF
13	TRBV10-1	.	.	TRBJ2-7	TGCGCCAGCAGTGAGTACGTGGGGCGAGAGCAGTACTTC	CASSEYVGREQYF
13	TRBV7-9	.	TRBD1	TRBJ2-7	TGTGCCAGCAGCTTAGGAGGGGGCGGCGAGCAGTACTTC	CASSLGGGGEQYF
13	TRBV28	.	.	TRBJ2-5	TGTGCCAGCAGTCTAGTGTACCAAGAGACCCAGTACTTC	CASSLVYQETQYF
11	TRBV20-1	.	.	TRBJ2-2	TGCAGTGCTAGAGCGACCGGGGAGCTGTTTTTT	CSARATGELFF
15	TRBV5-4	few	TRBD2	TRBJ2-5	TGTGCCTCGAAATCGGGCGGGGGGAGACAGGAGACCCAGTACTTC	CASKSGGGRQETQYF
16	TRBV19	.	TRBD1	TRBJ1-5	TGTGCCAGTGGGCCCTACGACAGGGCAGTCGGTCAGCCCCAGCATTTT	CASGPYDRAVGQPQHF
12	TRBV2	.	TRBD1	TRBJ1-2	TGTGCCAGCAGCGAGACAGGGTACGGCTACACCTTC	CASSETGYGYTF
15	TRBV27	once	TRBD2	TRBJ2-1	TGTGCCAGCAGTTCAAGCGGGAGGACCTACAATGAGCAGTTCTTC	CASSSSGRTYNEQFF
15	TRBV6-6	.	TRBD2	TRBJ2-7	TGTGCCAGCACTCGACTAGCGGGACCAGCCTACGAGCAGTACTTC	CASTRLAGPAYEQYF
17	TRBV5-1	few	.	TRBJ2-6	TGCGCCAGCAGCTTGGCCCTTACTAACTCTGGGGCCAACGTCCTGACTTTC	CASSLALTNSGANVLTF
16	TRBV9	few	.	TRBJ1-6	TGTGCCAGCAGCGTACGGGACGGGGGTTTTAATTCACCCCTCCACTTT	CASSVRDGGFNSPLHF
15	TRBV28	.	TRBD2	TRBJ2-1	TGTGCCAGCAGTTCGGGGGGAAACTCCTACAATGAGCAGTTCTTC	CASSSGGNSYNEQFF
16	TRBV28	.	.	TRBJ2-7	TGTGCCAGCAGTTTCCTCGACCAGGGAAGGATATACGAGCAGTACTTC	CASSFLDQGRIYEQYF
15	TRBV9	.	.	TRBJ2-7	TGTGCCAGCAGCCGGGGAAGGGAGACTACCTACGAGCAGTACTTC	CASSRGRETTYEQYF